This is a list of T cell receptor beta chains from one sample in a study of cytomegalovirus exposure and HLA in healthy donors. Method: immunoSEQ multiplex PCR; TCRdb's copy keeps in-frame clones and lacks some. The table includes 280,000 or so clones, 85% to 90% detected once. Specimen: PBMCs. Receptor source: a young woman in good health and CMV-seronegative. CDR3s include the opening cysteine and the closing phenylalanine or tryptophan. A D gene is named only where the DNA matches it firmly. Expanded clones get a size class; other rows say once, few or many, or leave the size out.

len	j_gene	d_gene	v_gene	abundance	CDR3aa	CDR3nt
15	TRBJ1-5	TRBD1	TRBV7-2	-	CASETNKDRAQPQHF	TGTGCCAGCGAGACAAACAAGGACAGGGCCCAGCCCCAGCATTTT
14	TRBJ1-2	-	TRBV28	-	CASSLTPGKLGYTF	TGTGCCAGCAGCTTAACCCCGGGAAAGTTGGGCTACACCTTC
16	TRBJ1-4	TRBD1	TRBV28	-	CASSLSGQVNGEKLFF	TGTGCCAGCAGTTTATCGGGACAGGTTAACGGTGAAAAACTGTTTTTT
13	TRBJ1-1	-	TRBV27	-	CASIIPGGTEAFF	TGTGCCAGCATAATCCCTGGAGGCACTGAAGCTTTCTTT
13	TRBJ1-1	-	TRBV5-4	once	CASSSTGTTEAFF	TGTGCCAGCAGCTCCACAGGGACCACTGAAGCTTTCTTT
15	TRBJ2-1	TRBD2	TRBV7-6	-	CASSLEAGDVVSQFF	TGTGCCAGCAGCTTAGAAGCGGGGGACGTCGTGTCGCAGTTCTTC
16	TRBJ2-7	-	TRBV4-1	-	CASSQVGPQGGNEQYF	TGCGCCAGCAGCCAAGTGGGCCCCCAGGGAGGTAACGAGCAGTACTTC
14	TRBJ1-2	TRBD1	TRBV19	few	CASSISRGDYGYTF	TGTGCCAGTAGTATATCCAGGGGGGACTATGGCTACACCTTC
12	TRBJ2-5	-	TRBV14	-	CASSQVRETQYF	TGTGCCAGCAGCCAAGTACGGGAGACCCAGTACTTC
16	TRBJ2-2	-	TRBV2	-	CASSAGGNGNTGELFF	TGTGCCAGCAGTGCAGGGGGGAATGGGAACACCGGGGAGCTGTTTTTT
14	TRBJ2-3	TRBD2	TRBV28	-	CASSWGGARDTQYF	TGTGCCAGCAGTTGGGGGGGTGCCCGAGATACGCAGTATTTT
14	TRBJ1-6	TRBD1	TRBV28	-	CASSYRQGSSPLHF	TGTGCCAGCAGCTACAGACAGGGTAGTTCACCCCTCCACTTT
14	TRBJ1-4	-	TRBV2	once	CASSGGPSREKLFF	TGTGCCAGCAGTGGGGGCCCGTCCCGGGAAAAACTGTTTTTT
15	TRBJ2-1	-	TRBV27	-	CASSLYRGAPNEQFF	TGTGCCAGCAGTTTATATAGGGGTGCTCCCAATGAGCAGTTCTTC
14	TRBJ2-1	-	TRBV6-5	-	CASGPGVVYNEQFF	TGTGCCAGCGGCCCGGGAGTAGTCTACAATGAGCAGTTCTTC
14	TRBJ2-7	TRBD1	TRBV11-3	-	CASSPGDRGYEQYF	TGTGCCAGCAGCCCGGGGGACAGGGGCTACGAGCAGTACTTC
12	TRBJ2-2	-	TRBV28	-	CAGRTNTGELFF	TGTGCGGGGCGGACGAACACCGGGGAGCTGTTTTTT
13	TRBJ1-5	-	TRBV6-6	-	CASSDGYQGPQHF	TGTGCCAGCAGCGACGGGTATCAGGGGCCCCAGCATTTT
14	TRBJ2-1	-	TRBV19	once	CASADRSSYNEQFF	TGTGCCAGTGCGGATAGAAGCTCCTACAATGAGCAGTTCTTC
13	TRBJ1-5	-	TRBV30	-	CAYRLRSNQPQHF	TGTGCCTACAGATTACGGAGCAATCAGCCCCAGCATTTT
14	TRBJ2-7	-	TRBV5-6	-	CASSLRRRSYEQYF	TGTGCCAGCAGCTTGAGACGGCGGTCCTACGAGCAGTACTTC
14	TRBJ1-2	-	TRBV27	-	CASSAAGEGGGYTF	TGTGCCAGCAGTGCCGCAGGGGAAGGGGGAGGCTACACCTTC
17	TRBJ1-2	-	TRBV28	-	CASAPLMGAGPNYGYTF	TGTGCCAGCGCCCCTTTGATGGGGGCCGGGCCTAACTATGGCTACACCTTC
14	TRBJ1-2	-	TRBV9	-	CASSVEGRVGGYTF	TGTGCCAGCAGCGTAGAAGGGAGGGTCGGTGGCTACACCTTC
15	TRBJ2-3	-	TRBV30	-	CAWSVSSGIADTQYF	TGTGCCTGGAGTGTGAGTAGCGGAATAGCAGATACGCAGTATTTT
15	TRBJ1-3	-	TRBV5-4	-	CASSLGGGLGNTIYF	TGTGCCAGCAGCTTGGGCGGGGGGCTCGGAAACACCATATATTTT
12	TRBJ2-7	-	TRBV11-2	-	CASSLGGPEQYF	TGTGCCAGCAGCTTAGGGGGCCCCGAGCAGTACTTC
17	TRBJ2-1	TRBD2	TRBV10-1	-	CASSTGLAGGTYNEQFF	TGCGCCAGCAGTACGGGACTAGCGGGAGGGACTTACAATGAGCAGTTCTTC
14	TRBJ2-7	TRBD2	TRBV28	-	CASSPGTTPYEQYF	TGTGCCAGCAGTCCCGGGACTACGCCCTACGAGCAGTACTTC
15	TRBJ1-5	-	TRBV7-8	-	CASSSKRQINQPQHF	TGTGCCAGCAGCTCAAAAAGACAGATTAATCAGCCCCAGCATTTT
12	TRBJ2-7	-	TRBV30	-	CAWSAGVDEQYF	TGTGCCTGGAGTGCCGGGGTTGACGAGCAGTACTTC
14	TRBJ1-2	-	TRBV28	-	CASSQTTGNYGYTF	TGTGCCAGCAGTCAAACTACAGGGAACTATGGCTACACCTTC
14	TRBJ2-7	-	TRBV7-2	-	CASSFSRRGYEQYF	TGTGCCAGCAGCTTCTCACGAAGGGGCTACGAGCAGTACTTC
13	TRBJ1-3	-	TRBV6-5	-	CASSYSGGNTIYF	TGTGCCAGCAGTTACTCTGGCGGAAACACCATATATTTT
16	TRBJ1-5	-	TRBV5-3	-	CASRGYDTYSNQPQHF	TGTGCAAGCCGGGGATATGACACTTATAGCAATCAGCCCCAGCATTTT
16	TRBJ2-7	TRBD2	TRBV6-1	-	CASSEIASGSSYEQYF	TGTGCCAGCAGTGAAATAGCTAGCGGGAGCTCCTACGAGCAGTACTTC
17	TRBJ1-2	-	TRBV7-8	-	CASSLEDRPIWWYGYTF	TGTGCCAGCAGCTTAGAAGACAGGCCCATATGGTGGTATGGCTACACCTTC
12	TRBJ1-2	-	TRBV28	-	CASTIQGYGYTF	TGTGCCAGCACCATTCAGGGCTATGGCTACACCTTC
15	TRBJ2-7	-	TRBV28	-	CASSFSGSRSYEQYF	TGTGCCAGCAGTTTCTCCGGGTCGCGCTCCTACGAGCAGTACTTC